This TCR beta chain was documented in a study of T-cell memory formation after mild COVID-19. Study results and caveats: Some clones that responded turned up in pre-infection memory, which suggests that cross-reactive memory joined in.

J lost 2 bases, V lost 3 bases, and 7 bases had no gene match. The germline CDR1 and CDR2 sequences are SGDLS and YYNGEE. The CDR3 covers 15 residues. TCRdb ran MiXCR on the 5' RACE reads and lists one entry per CDR3 protein. The data show roughly 100,000 distinct CDR3 sequences, roughly 12% seen once. In this sample, this clonotype turned up a few times. Its antigen is undetermined. Source material: PBMCs or a T cell subset sorted from them (not recorded which). This sequence originates from an adult woman who had mild COVID-19 (a few samples of this study predate the infection). Cell type and time point are not known. V is TRBV9 and J is TRBJ2-5, with TRBD1 identical over 7 bases. The CDR3 region is CASSGWTGSQETQYF. For the CDR3, the DNA is TGTGCCAGCAGCGGATGGACAGGTAGTCAAGAGACCCAGTACTTC.